This T cell receptor beta chain was captured in a study of blood T cell repertoires in COVID-19. As for the study in general: Nucleic acid was either cDNA or gDNA, and it came from T cells, B-cell-depleted T cells, or PBMCs.

Per the original data handling: Amplifying reference gene primers gave estimates of nucleated cell counts. Clones were sequenced by immunoSEQ multiplex PCR, and TCRdb holds only the in-frame ones, with some missing. The D gene and trimming were derived from the DNA, and the V and J assignments and clone size from that table. The table has some 250,000 clones, approximately 83% seen once. Trimming took 3 bases from V and 5 from J, leaving 7 bases between them. The CDR3 covers 12 residues. The germline gives CDR1 SGHAT, CDR2 FQNNGV. The sequencing input was peripheral blood. This sequence was found in a man aged 25 to 45 who had recovered from COVID-19. This chain connects TRBV11-2 to TRBJ1-2; D might be TRBD1 (6 bases). CDR3 sequence reads: CASSFGQYGYTF. The CDR3 nucleotides read TGTGCCAGCAGCTTCGGACAGTATGGCTACACCTTC.